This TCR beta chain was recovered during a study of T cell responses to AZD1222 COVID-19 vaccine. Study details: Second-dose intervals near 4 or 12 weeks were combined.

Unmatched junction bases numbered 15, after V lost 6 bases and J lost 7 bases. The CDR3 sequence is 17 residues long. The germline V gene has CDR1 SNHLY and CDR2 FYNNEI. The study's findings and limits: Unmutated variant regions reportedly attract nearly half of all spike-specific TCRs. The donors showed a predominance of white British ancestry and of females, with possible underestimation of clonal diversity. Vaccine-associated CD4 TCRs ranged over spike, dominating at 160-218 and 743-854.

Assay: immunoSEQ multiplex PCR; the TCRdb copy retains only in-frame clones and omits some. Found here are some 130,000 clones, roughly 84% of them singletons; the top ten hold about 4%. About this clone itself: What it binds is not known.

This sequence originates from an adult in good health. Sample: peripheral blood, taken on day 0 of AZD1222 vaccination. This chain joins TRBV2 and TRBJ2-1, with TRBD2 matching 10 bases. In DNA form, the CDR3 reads TGTGCCAGCAGCGCCTACTCTCTAGCGGGGGTCGGGAATGAGCAGTTCTTC. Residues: CASSAYSLAGVGNEQFF.